Presented here are 26 T cell receptor beta chains from one specimen sequenced in a study of human T cells and chemical hapten exposure. TCRdb itself ran the RACE reads through MiXCR, one entry per CDR3 protein. The sample has around 380,000 distinct CDR3 sequences; more than 4.5% are singletons. Regarding time point: patch test 1, 2 weeks after DPC sensitization. The sample's treatment: therapeutic diphenylcyclopropenone sensitization with weekly scalp DPC. The specimen was whole blood, collected in connection with sensitization to the hapten diphenylcyclopropenone (DPC). The source of these receptors is a woman in her fifties or sixties with alopecia areata. Some clones in this sample may be carry-over from other donors' samples.

This clonotype came up many times. The chain employs TRBV12-3 or TRBV12-4 and TRBJ1-1; no definite D call. Trimming took off 1 base at V and 0 bases at J, with 6 bases between the two ends. The CDR3 consists of 14 residues. CDR3 amino acids: CASSLGALNTEAFF. The DNA of the CDR3 is TGTGCCAGCAGTTTAGGGGCACTGAACACTGAAGCTTTCTTT.

This clonotype has more than one count but fewer than ten. The chain combines TRBV6-2 or TRBV6-3 with TRBJ1-1, with D hard to call. Germline CDR1 MNHEY, CDR2 SVGEGT. The CDR3 consists of 13 residues. V gave up 7 bases and J gave up 1 base, with 10 bases separating them. The CDR3 DNA reads TGTGCCAGCACGAGGACGGGGAACACTGAAGCTTTCTTT. Translation gives CASTRTGNTEAFF.

This clonotype was counted ten times or more. This chain uses TRBV28 with TRBJ1-5, with D perhaps matching TRBD1 (6 bases). The germline V gene encodes CDR1 MDHEN and CDR2 SYDVKM. The CDR3 runs to 15 residues. V lost 3 bases to trimming and J lost 4 bases, with 13 bases between them. CDR3 DNA: TGTGCCAGCAGTTTCCGCCGGACAGAGAATCAGCCCCAGCATTTT. It translates to CASSFRRTENQPQHF.

This clonotype has a count of ten or more. The gene calls are TRBV28 and TRBJ1-1; a weak D match, TRBD1 (6 bases). Looked up from germline, CDR1 is MDHEN and CDR2 is SYDVKM. The CDR3 consists of 15 residues. Trimming shortened V by 1 base and J by 5 bases, and 14 bases separated the two germline ends. CDR3 in DNA: TGTGCCAGCAGTTTATCTCAGGGGCCGAGGACTGAAGCTTTCTTT. It translates to CASSLSQGPRTEAFF.

The chain employs TRBV9 and TRBJ1-6; a possible D gene is TRBD1 (6 bases). The CDR3 consists of 17 residues. Germline V lookup: CDR1 SGDLS, CDR2 YYNGEE. Trimming took 4 bases from V and 10 from J, leaving 24 bases between them. The CDR3, as DNA: TGTGCCAGCAGCCCACTGGGGGCAGTGAGTGTAGGCTCACCCCTCCACTTT. Translation: CASSPLGAVSVGSPLHF.

The gene calls are TRBV18 and TRBJ2-5, with TRBD1 matching over 7 bases. V was clipped by 6 bases and J by 3 bases; unmatched bases: 7. In germline, CDR1 is KGHSH, CDR2 LQKENI. This CDR3 spans 14 amino acids. The CDR3 protein is CASSLRDSKETQYF. The CDR3 DNA reads TGTGCCAGCTCGCTCCGGGACAGCAAAGAGACCCAGTACTTC.

This clonotype was observed a handful of times. The V gene is TRBV7-2, the J gene TRBJ1-3, with D tentatively TRBD1 (6 bases). The germline gives CDR1 SGHTA, CDR2 FQGNSA. This CDR3 is built from 21 residues. With 5 bases removed from V and 0 bases from J, the gap between germline ends came to 29 bases. The DNA of the CDR3 is TGTGCCAGCAGCGCCCAAGGCCAGGGGCGATTCGGCCACCACTCTGGAAACACCATATATTTT. This sequence encodes CASSAQGQGRFGHHSGNTIYF.

In this sample, this clonotype turned up many times. The chain links TRBV10-3 to TRBJ2-3; D remains unclear. V shed 7 bases and J shed 2 bases, with 10 bases lying between them. CDR1 and CDR2 from the germline V gene are ENHRY and SYGVKD. The CDR3 has 13 residues. The CDR3 coding sequence is TGTGCCATCAATAGTCACACCACAGATACGCAGTATTTT. It encodes CAINSHTTDTQYF.

In its sample, this clonotype was seen many times. The rearrangement joins TRBV6-2 or TRBV6-3 to TRBJ1-1, with TRBD1 as a possible D gene (6 bases). V lost 7 bases and J 1 base, leaving 10 bases between the germline ends. This CDR3 is built from 13 residues. Germline V CDR1 and CDR2: MNHEY, SVGEGT. CDR3 nucleotide sequence: TGTGCCAGCAAACAGGGCACGAACACTGAAGCTTTCTTT. The encoded protein is CASKQGTNTEAFF.

This clonotype was found many times. The rearrangement joins TRBV2 to TRBJ1-1; 8 bases agree with TRBD1. Germline CDR1 is SNHLY and CDR2 is FYNNEI. CDR3 length equals 14 residues. V lost 5 bases and J lost 4; bases outside the gene matches: 6. This CDR3 reads CASSPRGQVTEAFF. The CDR3 DNA follows: TGTGCCAGCAGTCCTCGGGGACAGGTCACTGAAGCTTTCTTT.

This clonotype was seen ten or more times. The rearrangement uses TRBV12-3 or TRBV12-4 and TRBJ2-1; 10 bases match TRBD1. The junction had 8 bases not matched to a gene; V was cut back by 7 bases and J by 8 bases. This CDR3 is built from 14 residues. CDR3 sequence (DNA): TGTGCCAGCATCTCGACAGGGGGCTTTCATGAGCAGTTCTTC. Translated: CASISTGGFHEQFF.

This clonotype has ten or more counts. The rearrangement uses TRBV5-4 and TRBJ2-2; D might be TRBD1 (6 bases). Trimming took 5 bases from V and 1 from J, leaving 9 bases between them. Germline V gene sequence: CDR1 SGHNT, CDR2 YYREEE (reference sequence). This CDR3 region has 14 residues. CDR3 nucleotide sequence: TGTGCCAGCAGTCGACAGGAGAACACCGGGGAGCTGTTTTTT. This translates into CASSRQENTGELFF.

This clonotype appeared many times. The V and J genes are TRBV11-3 and TRBJ2-7, with 7 bases lining up with TRBD2. Germline CDR1 SGHNT, CDR2 YENEEA. CDR3 length: 18 amino acids. V lost 0 bases and J lost 2; bases outside the gene matches: 13. The DNA of the CDR3 is TGTGCCAGCAGCTTAGAAGAAGCGGGGATCCCCTCCCCCTACGAGCAGTACTTC. Protein sequence: CASSLEEAGIPSPYEQYF.

Of note for this clonotype: A single base separates this from a much larger clone, so it may be a read error. The chain couples TRBV7-2 to TRBJ1-1, with TRBD1 matching over 9 bases. Germline V gives CDR1 SGHTA, CDR2 FQGNSA. The CDR3 covers 14 residues. J was trimmed by 1 base and V by 6 bases; bases with no gene match: 3. CDR3 amino acids: CASRTGQGNTEAFF. The CDR3 coding sequence is TGTGCCAGCAGGACGGGACAGGGGAACACTGAAGCTTTCTTT.

This clonotype has a count of ten or more. The rearrangement links TRBV29-1 to TRBJ2-7, with 8 positions matching TRBD1. V trimming: 5 bases; J trimming: 0 bases; junction bases outside the gene matches: 9. The germline V gene encodes CDR1 SQVTM and CDR2 ANQGSEA. The length of the CDR3 is 15 residues. CDR3 coding DNA: TGCAGCGTTACTTATCGGACAGGGAGCTCCTACGAGCAGTACTTC. It encodes CSVTYRTGSSYEQYF.

This clonotype was seen more than once but under ten times. The gene calls are TRBV20-1 and TRBJ2-7; weak D call: TRBD2 (6 bases). V lost 0 bases and J lost 5, with 14 bases in between. CDR1 DFQATT and CDR2 SNEGSKA come from the germline V gene (reference sequence). The CDR3 extends over 14 amino acids. CDR3 region: CSARDRGSGHEQYF. CDR3 DNA: TGCAGTGCTAGAGATCGAGGGAGCGGGCACGAGCAGTACTTC.

In this sample, this clonotype turned up many times. This sequence joins TRBV9 and TRBJ1-1; 8 bases are shared with TRBD1. Germline CDR1 is SGDLS and CDR2 is YYNGEE. Unmatched junction bases numbered 4, after V lost 4 bases and J lost 8 bases. The CDR3 covers 12 residues. The CDR3 DNA follows: TGTGCCAGCAGCTTTAGGACAGGGGAAGCTTTCTTT. Translated: CASSFRTGEAFF.

This clonotype was recorded a few times. This rearrangement joins TRBV6-2 or TRBV6-3 to TRBJ1-5, with TRBD1 matching over 8 bases. CDR3 length: 14 residues. V gave up 7 bases and J gave up 1 base; unmatched junction bases: 3. Looked up from germline, CDR1 is MNHEY and CDR2 is SVGEGT. The CDR3 nucleotides read TGTGCCAGCATCTCAGGGGGCAGCAATCAGCCCCAGCATTTT. It yields the protein CASISGGSNQPQHF.

The rearrangement joins TRBV30 to TRBJ2-6, with TRBD1 matching over 7 bases. With V trimmed by 3 bases and J by 4 bases, 6 bases remained unmatched. The CDR3 runs 15 residues. Germline V lookup: CDR1 GTSNPN, CDR2 SVGIG (reference sequence). The CDR3 sequence is CAWRQTGNGANVLTF. For the CDR3, the DNA is TGTGCCTGGAGGCAGACAGGGAACGGGGCCAACGTCCTGACTTTC.

Ten or more counts support this clonotype. V usage is TRBV24-1 and J usage is TRBJ2-5; 11 nucleotides align to TRBD1. The CDR3 is made up of 14 amino acids. V shed 4 bases, J shed 4 bases, and the junction held 1 base outside the gene matches. In germline, CDR1 is KGHDR, CDR2 SFDVKD. The CDR3 region has the DNA TGTGCCACCAGTGACGGACAGGGGGCAGAGACCCAGTACTTC. This sequence encodes CATSDGQGAETQYF.

The table lists this clonotype with many counts. The chain is built from TRBV11-2 and TRBJ2-3, with 9 nucleotides matching TRBD2. Germline V CDR1 and CDR2: SGHAT, FQNNGV. The CDR3 runs to 12 residues. The V segment lost 0 bases and the J segment 14 bases; nucleotides outside the gene matches: 3. The CDR3 region is CASSLEPAGGYF. The CDR3 DNA follows: TGTGCCAGCAGCTTAGAGCCAGCGGGAGGGTATTTT.

This clonotype occurred many times. The rearrangement joins TRBV28 to TRBJ2-3; 7 bases line up with TRBD2. V shed 5 bases, J shed 5 bases, and the junction held 7 bases outside the gene matches. From germline, CDR1 is MDHEN and CDR2 SYDVKM. The CDR3 covers 14 residues. The CDR3: CASSPLLAGDTQYF. CDR3 nucleotides: TGTGCCAGCAGTCCCCTATTAGCGGGAGATACGCAGTATTTT.

At least ten counts were recorded for this clonotype. The CDR3 spells CASSLLSGEQYF. The CDR3 nucleotides read TGTGCCAGCAGCTTACTTAGCGGGGAGCAGTACTTC. The chain is built from TRBV14 and TRBJ2-7; 7 nucleotides agree with TRBD2. Germline CDR1 reads SGHDN; CDR2 reads FVKESK. V shed 5 bases and J 7 bases; nucleotides not matched to a gene: 5. The CDR3 contains 12 residues. Drawing the rest from reference TRBV14 and TRBJ2-7, the complete variable domain is EAGVTQFPSHSVIEKGQTVTLRCDPISGHDNLYWYRRVMGKEIKFLLHFVKESKQDESGMPNNRFLAERTGGTYSTLKVQPAELEDSGVYFCASSLLSGEQYFGPGTRLTVT.

Ten or more counts support this clonotype. The chain combines TRBV5-6 with TRBJ2-1; 9 positions agree with TRBD1. CDR3 length equals 15 residues. J lost 8 bases, V lost 2 bases, and 8 bases had no gene match. Germline-derived CDR1 and CDR2 are SGHDT and YYEEEE. The CDR3 region has the DNA TGTGCCAGCAGCTTTTGGGACAGGGCCAGGGATGAGCAGTTCTTC. Protein: CASSFWDRARDEQFF.

This clonotype was seen at least ten times. This chain uses TRBV10-2 with TRBJ2-7, with D perhaps assigned TRBD1 or TRBD2 (5 bases each). V was clipped by 6 bases and J by 1 base, with 16 bases between them. Germline CDR1 and CDR2: WSHSY and SAAADI. The CDR3 spans 15 residues. Here the CDR3 DNA reads TGCGCCAGCAGGCGCGCCCCGGGACGGTCCTACGAGCAGTACTTC. It specifies CASRRAPGRSYEQYF.

This clonotype showed up many times. This chain joins TRBV4-3 and TRBJ2-3, with TRBD2 matching 8 bases. This CDR3 spans 15 amino acids. J lost 5 bases, V lost 0 bases, and 4 bases had no gene match. Germline loops: CDR1 LGHNA, CDR2 YSLEER. CDR3 coding DNA: TGCGCCAGCAGCCAAGACGGGCTAGCGGGAGATACGCAGTATTTT. Translation: CASSQDGLAGDTQYF.